The source of this T cell receptor beta chain is a study of cytotoxic CD8 clonotypes in ibrutinib-treated CLL. Notes on the study in general: Having risen at ibrutinib response, clonality had fallen back toward baseline by progression.

Turning to this clone: Its target is not known.

Investigators sought sequencing depths of between 1 in 200,000 and 1 in 1 million T cells. Profiled with immunoSEQ multiplex PCR; TCRdb holds only in-frame clones, not every one. The table has around 140,000 clones, 80% seen once. The CDR3 covers 16 residues. V trimming: 5 bases; J trimming: 2 bases; junction bases outside the gene matches: 7. Germline loops: CDR1 LNHDA, CDR2 SQIVND (reference sequence). J is TRBJ2-7 and V is TRBV19, with TRBD1 matching over 12 bases. Source: PBMCs, taken after 36 months of ibrutinib treatment. This TCR was sampled from a human donor with chronic lymphocytic leukemia. The CDR3 DNA is TGTGCCAGTAGTCCTAGGGGGGACAGGGGGCCCTACGAGCAGTACTTC. Translated: CASSPRGDRGPYEQYF.